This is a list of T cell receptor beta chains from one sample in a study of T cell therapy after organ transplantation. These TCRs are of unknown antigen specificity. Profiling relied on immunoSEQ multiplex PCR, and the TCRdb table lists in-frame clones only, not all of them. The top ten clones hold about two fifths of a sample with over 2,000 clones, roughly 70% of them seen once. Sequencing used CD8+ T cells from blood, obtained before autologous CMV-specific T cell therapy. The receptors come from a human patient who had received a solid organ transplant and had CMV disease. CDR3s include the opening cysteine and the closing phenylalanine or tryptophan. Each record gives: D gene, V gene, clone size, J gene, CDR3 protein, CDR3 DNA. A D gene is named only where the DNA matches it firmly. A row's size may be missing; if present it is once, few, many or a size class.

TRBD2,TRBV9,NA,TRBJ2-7,CASSPGLAGASEQYF,TGTGCCAGCAGCCCGGGACTAGCGGGAGCGAGCGAGCAGTACTTC
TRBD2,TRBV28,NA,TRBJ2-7,CASSYGTSSYEQYF,TGTGCCAGCAGTTACGGGACTAGCAGCTACGAGCAGTACTTC
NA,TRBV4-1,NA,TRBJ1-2,CASSPERTDGYTF,TGCGCCAGCAGCCCTGAAAGGACAGATGGCTACACCTTC
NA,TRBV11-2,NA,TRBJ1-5,CASSHELAGNQPQHF,TGTGCCAGCAGCCACGAACTAGCGGGCAATCAGCCCCAGCATTTT
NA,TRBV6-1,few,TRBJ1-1,CASSEGPSGPMNTEAFF,TGTGCCAGCAGTGAAGGCCCTAGCGGGCCCATGAACACTGAAGCTTTCTTT
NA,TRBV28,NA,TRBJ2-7,CASSLLQGAHEQYF,TGTGCCAGCAGTTTATTGCAGGGCGCCCACGAGCAGTACTTC
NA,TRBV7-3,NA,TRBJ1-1,CASSLRGLDTEAFF,TGTGCCAGCAGCTTAAGGGGATTGGACACTGAAGCTTTCTTT
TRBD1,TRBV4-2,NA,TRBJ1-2,CASSQDRGLRGYTF,TGTGCCAGCAGCCAGGACAGGGGACTTAGGGGCTACACCTTC
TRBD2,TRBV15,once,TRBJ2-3,CATSPELLRTSGSPTDTQYF,TGTGCCACCAGCCCGGAGCTCCTGAGGACTAGCGGGAGTCCCACAGATACGCAGTATTTT
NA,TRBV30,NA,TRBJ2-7,CAWSEGTSSYEQYF,TGTGCCTGGAGTGAGGGCACTAGCTCCTACGAGCAGTACTTC
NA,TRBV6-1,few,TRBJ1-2,CASSNEGGYTF,TGTGCCAGCAGTAATGAAGGCGGCTACACCTTC
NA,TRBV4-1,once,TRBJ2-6,CASSMDASSGANVLTF,TGCGCCAGCAGCATGGACGCCAGCTCTGGGGCCAACGTCCTGACTTTC
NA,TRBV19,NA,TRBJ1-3,CASSPHRGDSGNTIYF,TGTGCCAGTAGTCCCCATCGGGGGGACTCTGGAAACACCATATATTTT
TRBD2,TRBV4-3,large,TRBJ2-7,CASSHGEGNYEQYF,TGCGCCAGCAGCCATGGGGAGGGGAACTACGAGCAGTACTTC
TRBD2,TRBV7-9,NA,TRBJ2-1,CALSAGGVEQFF,TGTGCCCTCTCAGCGGGAGGGGTTGAGCAGTTCTTC
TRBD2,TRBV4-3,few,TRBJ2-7,CASSQDNRGRSYEQYF,TGCGCCAGCAGCCAAGACAATCGCGGGAGGTCCTACGAGCAGTACTTC
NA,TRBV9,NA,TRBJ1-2,CASSVERQDTVGYTF,TGTGCCAGCAGCGTAGAGCGGCAGGATACGGTCGGCTACACCTTC
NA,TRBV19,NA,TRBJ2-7,CASSIPGAYEQYF,TGTGCCAGTAGTATACCAGGGGCCTACGAGCAGTACTTC
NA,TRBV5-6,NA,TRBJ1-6,CASSLWGPNSPLHF,TGTGCCAGCAGCTTGTGGGGGCCCAATTCACCCCTCCACTTT
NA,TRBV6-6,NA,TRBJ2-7,CASSYFGGAYEQYF,TGTGCCAGCAGTTACTTCGGAGGGGCCTACGAGCAGTACTTC
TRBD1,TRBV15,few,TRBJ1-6,CATSLGTGGSPLHF,TGTGCCACCAGCCTCGGGACAGGGGGCTCACCCCTCCACTTT
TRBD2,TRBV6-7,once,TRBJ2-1,CASNGLAGDNEQFF,TGTGCCAGCAACGGACTAGCGGGAGATAATGAGCAGTTCTTC
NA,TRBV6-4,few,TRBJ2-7,CASSTLADPRDEQYF,TGTGCCAGCAGTACTCTCGCCGACCCTAGGGACGAGCAGTACTTC
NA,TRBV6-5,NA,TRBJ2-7,CASSWDTALEQYF,TGTGCCAGCAGCTGGGACACCGCGTTGGAGCAGTACTTC
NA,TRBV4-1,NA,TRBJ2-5,CASSQEAWRVGETQYF,TGCGCCAGCAGCCAAGAGGCCTGGAGGGTAGGAGAGACCCAGTACTTC
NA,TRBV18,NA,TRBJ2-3,CASSPPPDTQYF,TGTGCCAGCTCACCACCGCCAGATACGCAGTATTTT
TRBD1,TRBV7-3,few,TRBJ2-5,CASSLNRGETQYF,TGTGCCAGCAGCTTAAACAGGGGGGAGACCCAGTACTTC
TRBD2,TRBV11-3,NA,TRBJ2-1,CASSLIAGAEQFF,TGTGCCAGCAGCTTAATAGCGGGAGCCGAGCAGTTCTTC
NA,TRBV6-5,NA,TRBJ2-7,CASTPSEGSYEQYF,TGTGCCAGCACCCCCAGTGAGGGCTCCTACGAGCAGTACTTC
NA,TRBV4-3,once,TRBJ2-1,CASSQDRGQIYNEQFF,TGCGCCAGCAGCCAAGATCGAGGACAGATATACAATGAGCAGTTCTTC
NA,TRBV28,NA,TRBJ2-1,CASSPIVRQSSSYNEQFF,TGTGCCAGCAGTCCTATAGTCCGACAGAGCAGCTCCTACAATGAGCAGTTCTTC
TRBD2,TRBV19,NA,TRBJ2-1,CASSMIRTRLGDEQFF,TGTGCCAGTAGTATGATTAGGACTAGGCTTGGCGATGAGCAGTTCTTC
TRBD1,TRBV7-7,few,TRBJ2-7,CASRTGGEQYF,TGTGCTAGCAGGACAGGGGGCGAGCAGTACTTC
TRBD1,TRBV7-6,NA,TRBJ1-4,CASSPQTGVGEKLFF,TGTGCCAGCAGCCCCCAGACAGGGGTAGGAGAAAAACTGTTTTTT
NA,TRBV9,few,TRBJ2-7,CASSGQLRGDYEQYF,TGTGCCAGCAGCGGCCAACTACGCGGGGACTACGAGCAGTACTTC
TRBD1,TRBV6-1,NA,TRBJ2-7,CASTPGTGIYEQYF,TGTGCCAGCACCCCCGGGACAGGGATCTACGAGCAGTACTTC
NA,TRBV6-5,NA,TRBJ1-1,CASSYPNEAFF,TGTGCCAGCAGTTACCCGAATGAAGCTTTCTTT
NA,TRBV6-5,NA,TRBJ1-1,CASSPGGGGREAFF,TGTGCCAGCAGTCCCGGAGGAGGGGGACGAGAAGCTTTCTTT
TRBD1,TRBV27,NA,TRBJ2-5,CASSLGQGKTQYF,TGTGCCAGCAGTTTGGGACAGGGGAAGACCCAGTACTTC
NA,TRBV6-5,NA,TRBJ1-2,CASSGLMGLNYGYTF,TGTGCCAGCAGCGGACTAATGGGGCTGAACTATGGCTACACCTTC
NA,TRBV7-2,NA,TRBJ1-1,CASSLSDTEAFF,TGTGCCAGCAGCTTATCGGACACTGAAGCTTTCTTT
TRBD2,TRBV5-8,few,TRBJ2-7,CASSFGTSGGNEQYF,TGTGCCAGCAGCTTTGGTACTAGCGGTGGAAATGAGCAGTACTTC
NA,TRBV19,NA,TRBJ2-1,CASSIGGNPYNEQFF,TGTGCCAGTAGTATTGGCGGGAATCCTTACAATGAGCAGTTCTTC
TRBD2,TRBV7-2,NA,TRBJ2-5,CASSRTSGSQETQYF,TGTGCCAGCAGCCGGACTAGCGGGAGCCAAGAGACCCAGTACTTC
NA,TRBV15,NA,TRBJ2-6,CATSRVGDSGANVLTF,TGTGCCACCAGCAGAGTAGGGGATTCTGGGGCCAACGTCCTGACTTTC